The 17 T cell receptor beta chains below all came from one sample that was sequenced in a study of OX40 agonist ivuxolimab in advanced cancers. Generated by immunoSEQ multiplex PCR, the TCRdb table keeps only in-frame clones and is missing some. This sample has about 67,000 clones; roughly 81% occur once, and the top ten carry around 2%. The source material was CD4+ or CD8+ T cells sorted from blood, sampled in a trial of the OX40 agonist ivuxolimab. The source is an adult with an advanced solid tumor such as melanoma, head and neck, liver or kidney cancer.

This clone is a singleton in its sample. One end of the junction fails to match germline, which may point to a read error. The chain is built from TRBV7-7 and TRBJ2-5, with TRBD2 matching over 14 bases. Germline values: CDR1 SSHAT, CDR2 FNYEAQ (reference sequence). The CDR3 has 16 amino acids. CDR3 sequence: CASSLGTSGSAETQYF. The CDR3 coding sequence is TGTGCTAGCAGCTTAGGGACTAGCGGGAGTGCAGAGACCCAGTACTTC.

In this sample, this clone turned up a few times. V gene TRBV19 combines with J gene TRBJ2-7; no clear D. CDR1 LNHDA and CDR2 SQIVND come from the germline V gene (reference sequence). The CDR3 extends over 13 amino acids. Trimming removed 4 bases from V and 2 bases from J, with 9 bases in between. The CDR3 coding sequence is TGTGCCAGTAGTACGGACCGCACCTACGAGCAGTACTTC. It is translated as CASSTDRTYEQYF.

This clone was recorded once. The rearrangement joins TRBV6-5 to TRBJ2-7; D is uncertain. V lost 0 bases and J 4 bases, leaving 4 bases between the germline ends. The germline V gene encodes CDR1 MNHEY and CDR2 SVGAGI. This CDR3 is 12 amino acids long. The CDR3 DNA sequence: TGTGCCAGCAGTTACTCCCGATACGAGCAGTACTTC. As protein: CASSYSRYEQYF.

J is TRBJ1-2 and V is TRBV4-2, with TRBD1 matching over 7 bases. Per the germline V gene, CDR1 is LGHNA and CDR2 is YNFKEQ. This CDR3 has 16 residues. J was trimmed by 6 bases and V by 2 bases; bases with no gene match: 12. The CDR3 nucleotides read TGTGCCAGCAGCCAATTCGAGGGGGCGAGGGCGAATGGCTACACCTTC. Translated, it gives CASSQFEGARANGYTF.

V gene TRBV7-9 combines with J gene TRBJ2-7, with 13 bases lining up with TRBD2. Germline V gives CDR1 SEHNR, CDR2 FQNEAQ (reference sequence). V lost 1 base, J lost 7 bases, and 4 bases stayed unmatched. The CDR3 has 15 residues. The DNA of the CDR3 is TGTGCCAGCAGCTTAGGGACTAGCGGGAGTAAAGAGCAGTACTTC. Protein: CASSLGTSGSKEQYF.

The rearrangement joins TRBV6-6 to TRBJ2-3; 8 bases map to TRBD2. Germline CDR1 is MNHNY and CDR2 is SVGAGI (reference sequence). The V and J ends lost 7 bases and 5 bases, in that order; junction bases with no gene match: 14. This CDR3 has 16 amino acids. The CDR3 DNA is TGTGCCAGCAAGTTTAGCGGGGCCCGCGTGGGAGATACGCAGTATTTT. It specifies CASKFSGARVGDTQYF.

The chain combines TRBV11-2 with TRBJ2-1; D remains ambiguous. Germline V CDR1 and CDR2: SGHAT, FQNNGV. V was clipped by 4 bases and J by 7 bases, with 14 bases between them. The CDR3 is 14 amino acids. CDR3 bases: TGTGCCAGCAGCTCATGGACCGGAAGGAATGAGCAGTTCTTC. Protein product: CASSSWTGRNEQFF.

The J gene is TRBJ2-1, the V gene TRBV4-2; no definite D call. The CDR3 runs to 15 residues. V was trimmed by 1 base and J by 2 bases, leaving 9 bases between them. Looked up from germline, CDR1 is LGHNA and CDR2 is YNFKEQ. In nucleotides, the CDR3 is TGTGCCAGCAGCCAAGCAGCTGGTACCTACAATGAGCAGTTCTTC. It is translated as CASSQAAGTYNEQFF.

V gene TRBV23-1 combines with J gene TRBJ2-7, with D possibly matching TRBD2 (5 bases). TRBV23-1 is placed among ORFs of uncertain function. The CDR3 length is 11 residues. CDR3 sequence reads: CERGCDYEQYF. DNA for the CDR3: TGCGAAAGAGGGTGCGATTACGAGCAGTACTTC.

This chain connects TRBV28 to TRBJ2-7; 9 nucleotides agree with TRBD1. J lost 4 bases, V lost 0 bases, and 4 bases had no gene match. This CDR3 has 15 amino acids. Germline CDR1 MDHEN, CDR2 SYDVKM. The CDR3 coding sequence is TGTGCCAGCAGTTTATGGGACAGGGGTTTTTACGAGCAGTACTTC. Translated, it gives CASSLWDRGFYEQYF.

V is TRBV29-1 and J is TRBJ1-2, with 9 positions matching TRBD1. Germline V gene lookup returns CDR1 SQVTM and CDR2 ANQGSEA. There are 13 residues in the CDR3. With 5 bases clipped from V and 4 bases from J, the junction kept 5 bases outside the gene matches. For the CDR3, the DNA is TGCAGCGTTCAAGGACAGGGGACCTATGGCTACACCTTC. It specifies CSVQGQGTYGYTF.

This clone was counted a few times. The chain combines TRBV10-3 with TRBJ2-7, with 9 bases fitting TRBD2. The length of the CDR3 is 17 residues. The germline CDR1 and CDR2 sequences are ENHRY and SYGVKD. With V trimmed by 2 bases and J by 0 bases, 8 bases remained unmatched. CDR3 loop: CAISERGSGGSSYEQYF. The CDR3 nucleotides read TGTGCCATCAGTGAGAGGGGAAGCGGGGGGTCCTCCTACGAGCAGTACTTC.

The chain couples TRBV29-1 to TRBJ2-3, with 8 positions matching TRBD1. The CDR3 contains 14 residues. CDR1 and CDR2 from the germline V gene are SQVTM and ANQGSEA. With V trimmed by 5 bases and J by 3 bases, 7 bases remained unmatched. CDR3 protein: CSVTRTGTTDTQYF. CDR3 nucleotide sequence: TGCAGCGTTACCCGGACAGGGACAACAGATACGCAGTATTTT.

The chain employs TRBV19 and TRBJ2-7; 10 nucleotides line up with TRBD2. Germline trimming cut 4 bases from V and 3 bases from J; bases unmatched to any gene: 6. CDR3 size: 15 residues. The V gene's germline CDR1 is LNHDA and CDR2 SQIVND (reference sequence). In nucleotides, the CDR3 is TGTGCCAGTAGTACGTCTAGCGGGAGAGGCTACGAGCAGTACTTC. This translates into CASSTSSGRGYEQYF.

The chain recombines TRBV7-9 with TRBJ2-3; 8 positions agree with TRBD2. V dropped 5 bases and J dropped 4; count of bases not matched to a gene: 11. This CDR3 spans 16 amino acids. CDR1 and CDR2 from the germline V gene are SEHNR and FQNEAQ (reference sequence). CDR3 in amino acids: CASSPIMSGGPDTQYF. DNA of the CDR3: TGTGCCAGCAGCCCGATCATGAGCGGGGGACCAGATACGCAGTATTTT.

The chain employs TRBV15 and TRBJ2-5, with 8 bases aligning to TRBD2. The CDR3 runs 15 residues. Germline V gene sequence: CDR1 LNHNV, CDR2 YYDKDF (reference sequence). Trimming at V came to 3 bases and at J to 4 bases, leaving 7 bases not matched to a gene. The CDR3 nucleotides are TGTGCCACCAGCAGGGGTAGCGGGGAGGGAGAGACCCAGTACTTC. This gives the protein CATSRGSGEGETQYF.

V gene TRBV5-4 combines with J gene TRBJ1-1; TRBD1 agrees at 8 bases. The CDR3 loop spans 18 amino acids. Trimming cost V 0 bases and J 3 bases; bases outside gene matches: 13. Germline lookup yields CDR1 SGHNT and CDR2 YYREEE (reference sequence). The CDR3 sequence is CASSLGAGQASGYTEAFF. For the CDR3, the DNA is TGTGCCAGCAGCTTGGGAGCGGGACAGGCTTCTGGTTACACTGAAGCTTTCTTT.